This T cell receptor (beta chain) was retrieved from a study of blood T cell repertoires in COVID-19. Overall study: PBMCs, B-cell-depleted T cells, or T cells were the source of the cDNA or gDNA that made up the material.

Those enrolled in Seattle joined during active infection and were followed longitudinally afterward. This clone appeared once. CDR3 size: 14 residues. In germline, CDR1 is MNHEY, CDR2 SVGAGI. Trimming pared 7 bases from V and 11 bases from J, leaving 24 bases between. Measured with immunoSEQ multiplex PCR; TCRdb has only the in-frame clones, and not every one. In the table there are about 270,000 clones, roughly 84% of which are singletons. The J gene is TRBJ2-7, the V gene TRBV6-5; weak D call: TRBD1 (7 bases). Material: peripheral blood. This TCR came from a human donor with COVID-19, enrolled during active disease. The donor label of this sample is uncertain. Here the CDR3 reads CASTPGGLSTGKYF. For the CDR3, the DNA is TGTGCCAGCACCCCAGGGGGGTTGTCGACAGGGAAGTACTTC.